This entry is about one T cell receptor beta chain. What it binds is unknown. Per germline, CDR1 MGHRA and CDR2 YSYEKL. CDR3 length: 15 amino acids. This sample is drawn from a study of CXCR3-negative and CXCR3-positive naive CD8 T cells. Researchers prepared the TRB cDNA libraries using 5' RACE with UMI labels. TCRdb reprocessed the 5' RACE reads, with one entry per CDR3 protein and no DNA. This table holds roughly 89,000 distinct CDR3 sequences. Study observations and caveats: Whereas both naive subsets had comparably high diversity, memory CD8+ cells had much lower diversity. CXCR3-positive naive cells had TRB CDR3s that were more hydrophobic than CXCR3-negative naive cells had.

The TCR comes from a human donor in good health. Some clones in this sample may be carry-over from other donors' samples. The chain joins TRBV4-1 to TRBJ1-1. Sequenced sample: naive CXCR3- CD8+ T cells from blood. Sample subset: CD45RO-CCR7+CD27+CD95- naive CD8+ T cells lacking CXCR3 (TNR3-). The chain's CDR3 is CASSQDREANTEAFF.